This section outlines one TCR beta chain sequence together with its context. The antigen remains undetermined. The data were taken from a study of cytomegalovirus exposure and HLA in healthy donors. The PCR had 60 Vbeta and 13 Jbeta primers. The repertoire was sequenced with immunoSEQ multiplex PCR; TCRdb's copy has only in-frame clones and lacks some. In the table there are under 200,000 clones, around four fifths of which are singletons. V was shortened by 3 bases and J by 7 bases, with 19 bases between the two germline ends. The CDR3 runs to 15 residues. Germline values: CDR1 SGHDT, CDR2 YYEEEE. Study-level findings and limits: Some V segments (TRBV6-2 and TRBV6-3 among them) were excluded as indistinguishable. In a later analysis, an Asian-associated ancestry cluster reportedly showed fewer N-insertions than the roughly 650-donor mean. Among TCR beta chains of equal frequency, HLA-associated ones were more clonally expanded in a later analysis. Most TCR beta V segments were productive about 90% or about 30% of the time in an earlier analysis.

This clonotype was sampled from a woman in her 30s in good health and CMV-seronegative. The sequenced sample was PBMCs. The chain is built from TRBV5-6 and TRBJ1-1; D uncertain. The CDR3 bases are TGTGCCAGCAGCTCAACTCCCTCCGCAGACATTGAAGCTTTCTTT. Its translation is CASSSTPSADIEAFF.